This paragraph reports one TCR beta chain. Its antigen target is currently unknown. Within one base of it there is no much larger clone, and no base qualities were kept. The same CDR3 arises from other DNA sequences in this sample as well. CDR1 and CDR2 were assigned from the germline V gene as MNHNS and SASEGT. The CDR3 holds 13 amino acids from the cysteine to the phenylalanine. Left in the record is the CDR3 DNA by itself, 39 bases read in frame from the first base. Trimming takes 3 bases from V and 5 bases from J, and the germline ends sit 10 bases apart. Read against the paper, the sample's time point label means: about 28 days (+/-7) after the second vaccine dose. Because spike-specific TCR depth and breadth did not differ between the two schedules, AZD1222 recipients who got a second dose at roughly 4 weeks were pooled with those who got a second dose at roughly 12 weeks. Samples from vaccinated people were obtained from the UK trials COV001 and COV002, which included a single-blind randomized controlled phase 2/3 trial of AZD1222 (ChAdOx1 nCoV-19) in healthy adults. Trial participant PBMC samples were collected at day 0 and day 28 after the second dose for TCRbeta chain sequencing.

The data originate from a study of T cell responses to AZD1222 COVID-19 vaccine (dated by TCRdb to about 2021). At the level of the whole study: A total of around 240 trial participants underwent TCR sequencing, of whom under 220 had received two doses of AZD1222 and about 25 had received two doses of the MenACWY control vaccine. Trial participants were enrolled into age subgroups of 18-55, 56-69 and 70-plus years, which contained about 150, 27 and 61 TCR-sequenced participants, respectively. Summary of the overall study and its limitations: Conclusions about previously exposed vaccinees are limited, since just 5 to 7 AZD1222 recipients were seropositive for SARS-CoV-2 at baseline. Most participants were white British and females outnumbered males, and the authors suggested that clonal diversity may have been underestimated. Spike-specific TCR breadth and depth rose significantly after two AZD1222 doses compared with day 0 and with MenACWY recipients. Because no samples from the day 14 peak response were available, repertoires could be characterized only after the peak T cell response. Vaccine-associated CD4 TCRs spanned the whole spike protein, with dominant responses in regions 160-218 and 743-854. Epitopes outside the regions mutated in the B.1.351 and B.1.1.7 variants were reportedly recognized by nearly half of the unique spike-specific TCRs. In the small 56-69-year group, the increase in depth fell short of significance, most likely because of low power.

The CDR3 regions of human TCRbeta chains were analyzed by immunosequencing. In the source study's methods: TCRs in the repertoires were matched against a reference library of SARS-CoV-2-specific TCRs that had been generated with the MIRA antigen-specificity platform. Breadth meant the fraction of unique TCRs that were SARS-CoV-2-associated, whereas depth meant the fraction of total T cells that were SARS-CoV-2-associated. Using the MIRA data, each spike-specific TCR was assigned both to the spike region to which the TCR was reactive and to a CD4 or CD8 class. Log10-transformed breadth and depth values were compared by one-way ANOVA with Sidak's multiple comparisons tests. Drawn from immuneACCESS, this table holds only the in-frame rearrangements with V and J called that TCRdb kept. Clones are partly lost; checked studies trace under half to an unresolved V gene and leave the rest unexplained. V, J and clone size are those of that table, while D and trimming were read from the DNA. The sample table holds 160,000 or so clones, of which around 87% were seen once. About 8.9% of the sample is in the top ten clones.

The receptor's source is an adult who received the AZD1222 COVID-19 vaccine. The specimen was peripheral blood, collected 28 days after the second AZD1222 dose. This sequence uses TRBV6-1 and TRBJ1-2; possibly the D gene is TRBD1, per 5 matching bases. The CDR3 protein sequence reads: CASSEGGPYGYTF. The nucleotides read TGTGCCAGCAGTGAGGGGGGACCGTATGGCTACACCTTC.